This T cell receptor (beta chain) was sequenced during a study of T-cell reconstitution after alpha-beta-depleted transplantation in children. The CDR3 is 17 residues long. After removal of 4 bases from V and 0 bases from J, the junction contained 7 bases not matched to a gene. During its preparation, the TCRbeta library received unique molecular identifiers. TCRdb analysed the PCR reads with MiXCR anew, one entry per CDR3 protein. In the table there are several thousand distinct CDR3 sequences, about 12% of which are singletons. On this clonotype: Its antigen is as yet unknown.

Study-wide results and caveats: One year after transplant, T-cell counts and diversity came mostly from newly produced T cells. By about two months after transplant, alpha-beta T cells reportedly arose from several hundred graft clones that had expanded.

This clonotype was sampled from a patient aged 2-15 years who had a stem cell transplant for inherited bone marrow failure, so the T cells may come from the graft donor. The sample here was PBMCs, mostly from graft donor cells, taken 60 days after TCRalphabeta/CD19-depleted stem cell transplant. J is TRBJ1-5 and V is TRBV23-1; 9 bases fit TRBD1. TRBV23-1 is known as an ORF, though its function is uncertain. Here the CDR3 DNA reads TGCGCCAGCAGTCGCGGATACAGGGGGCTTAGCAATCAGCCCCAGCATTTT. Encoded protein: CASSRGYRGLSNQPQHF.